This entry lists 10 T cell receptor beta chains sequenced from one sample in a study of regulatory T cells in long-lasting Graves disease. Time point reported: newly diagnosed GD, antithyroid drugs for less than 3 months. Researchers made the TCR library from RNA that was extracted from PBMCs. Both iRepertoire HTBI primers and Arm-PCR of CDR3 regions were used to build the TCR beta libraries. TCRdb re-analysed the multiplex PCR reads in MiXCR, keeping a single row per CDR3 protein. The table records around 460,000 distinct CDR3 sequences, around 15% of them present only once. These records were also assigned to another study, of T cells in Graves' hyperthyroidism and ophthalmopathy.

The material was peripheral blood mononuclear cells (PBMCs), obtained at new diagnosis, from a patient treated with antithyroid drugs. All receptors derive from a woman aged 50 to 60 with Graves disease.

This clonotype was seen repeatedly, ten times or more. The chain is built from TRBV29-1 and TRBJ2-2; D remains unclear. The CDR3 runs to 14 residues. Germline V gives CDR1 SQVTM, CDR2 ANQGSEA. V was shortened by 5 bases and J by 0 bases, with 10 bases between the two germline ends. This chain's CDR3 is CSVHYTANTGELFF. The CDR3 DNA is TGCAGCGTTCATTATACGGCGAACACCGGGGAGCTGTTTTTT.

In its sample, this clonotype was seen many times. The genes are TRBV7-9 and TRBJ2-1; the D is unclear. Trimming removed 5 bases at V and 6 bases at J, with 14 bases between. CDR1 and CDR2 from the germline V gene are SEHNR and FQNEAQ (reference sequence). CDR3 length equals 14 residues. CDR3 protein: CASSPPTGSNEQFF. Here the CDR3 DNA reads TGTGCCAGCAGCCCACCCACCGGGTCCAATGAGCAGTTCTTC.

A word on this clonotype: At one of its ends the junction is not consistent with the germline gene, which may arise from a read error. The CDR3 DNA sequence: TGTGCCAGCAGTGGACCAGGAGGGACAGATGCGCAGTATTTT. Protein: CASSGPGGTDAQYF. The chain carries TRBV6-1 and TRBJ2-3; TRBD1 might be the D (7 bases). This CDR3 has 14 residues. Germline CDR1 and CDR2: MNHNS and SASEGT.

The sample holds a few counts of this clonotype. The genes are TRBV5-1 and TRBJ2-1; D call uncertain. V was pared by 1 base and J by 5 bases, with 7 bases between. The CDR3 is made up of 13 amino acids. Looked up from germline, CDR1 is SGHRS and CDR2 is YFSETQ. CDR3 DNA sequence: TGCGCCAGCAGCTTGAGGACCCACAATGAGCAGTTCTTC. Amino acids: CASSLRTHNEQFF. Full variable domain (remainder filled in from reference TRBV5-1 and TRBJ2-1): KAGVTQTPRYLIKTRGQQVTLSCSPISGHRSVSWYQQTPGQGLQFLFEYFSETQRNKGNFPGRFSGRQFSNSRSEMNVSTLELGDSALYLCASSLRTHNEQFFGPGTRLTVL.

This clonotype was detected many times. In DNA, the CDR3 is TGTGCCTGGAGTGTTCTACAGGGGTACACTGAAGCTTTCTTT. This codes for CAWSVLQGYTEAFF. This sequence joins TRBV30 and TRBJ1-1; 7 bases align to TRBD1. J was trimmed by 3 bases and V by 0 bases; bases with no gene match: 4. The CDR3 runs 14 residues. CDR1 and CDR2 (germline): GTSNPN, SVGIG (reference sequence).

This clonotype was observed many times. CDR3 coding DNA: TGTGCCAGCAGCTTAGCGGGGGGCGCCCACAATGAGCAGTTCTTC. Encoded protein: CASSLAGGAHNEQFF. The chain has TRBV11-2 and TRBJ2-1, with a possible D match to TRBD2 (7 bases). V gave up 1 base and J gave up 5 bases, with 12 bases separating them. Germline V gene sequence: CDR1 SGHAT, CDR2 FQNNGV. CDR3 size: 15 residues.

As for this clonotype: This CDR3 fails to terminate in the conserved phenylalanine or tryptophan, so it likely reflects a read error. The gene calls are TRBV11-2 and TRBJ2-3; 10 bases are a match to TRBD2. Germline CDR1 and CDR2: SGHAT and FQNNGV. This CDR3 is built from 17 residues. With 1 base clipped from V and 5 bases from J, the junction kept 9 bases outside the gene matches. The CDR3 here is CASSLGALAGEGDTQYS. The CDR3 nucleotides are TGTGCCAGCAGCTTAGGGGCGCTAGCGGGAGAGGGAGATACGCAGTATTCT.

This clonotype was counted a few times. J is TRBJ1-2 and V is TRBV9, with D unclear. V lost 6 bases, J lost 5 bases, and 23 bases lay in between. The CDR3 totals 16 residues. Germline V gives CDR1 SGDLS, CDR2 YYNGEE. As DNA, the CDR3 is TGTGCCAGCACTCCCAAGGTTTTCGGCAGGATGTATGGCTACACCTTC. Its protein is CASTPKVFGRMYGYTF.

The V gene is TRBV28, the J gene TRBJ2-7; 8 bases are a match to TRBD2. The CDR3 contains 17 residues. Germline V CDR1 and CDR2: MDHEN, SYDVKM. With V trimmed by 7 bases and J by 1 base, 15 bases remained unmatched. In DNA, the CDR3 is TGTGCCAGCACCTTGGGTGGCGGGAGGACCATTTCCTACGAGCAGTACTTC. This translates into CASTLGGGRTISYEQYF. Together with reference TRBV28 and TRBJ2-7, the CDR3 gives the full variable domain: DVKVTQSSRYLVKRTGEKVFLECVQDMDHENMFWYRQDPGLGLRLIYFSYDVKMKEKGDIPEGYSVSREKKERFSLILESASTNQTSMYLCASTLGGGRTISYEQYFGPGTRLTVT.

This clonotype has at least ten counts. As DNA, the CDR3 is TGCGCCAGCAGCTTCGACGGGGTGGCAGGGGCCAACGTCCTGACTTTC. Its translation: CASSFDGVAGANVLTF. The genes are TRBV5-1 and TRBJ2-6; possible D gene TRBD2, 5 bases. The V end lost 2 bases, the J end lost 4 bases, and 13 bases lay between the germline ends. Germline-derived CDR1 and CDR2 are SGHRS and YFSETQ. The CDR3 runs 16 residues.